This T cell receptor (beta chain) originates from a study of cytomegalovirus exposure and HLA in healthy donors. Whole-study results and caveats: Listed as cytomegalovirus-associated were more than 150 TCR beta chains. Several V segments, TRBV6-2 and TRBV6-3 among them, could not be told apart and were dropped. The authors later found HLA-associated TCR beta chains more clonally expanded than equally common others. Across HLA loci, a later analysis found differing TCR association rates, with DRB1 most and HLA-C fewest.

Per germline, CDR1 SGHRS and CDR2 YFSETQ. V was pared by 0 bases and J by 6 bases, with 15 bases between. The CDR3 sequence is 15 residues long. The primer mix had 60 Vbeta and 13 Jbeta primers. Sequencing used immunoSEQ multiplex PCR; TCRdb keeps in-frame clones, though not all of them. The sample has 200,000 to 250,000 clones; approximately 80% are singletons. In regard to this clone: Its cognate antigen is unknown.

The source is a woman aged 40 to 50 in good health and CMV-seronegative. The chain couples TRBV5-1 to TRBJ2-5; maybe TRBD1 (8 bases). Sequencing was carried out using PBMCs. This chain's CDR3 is CASSLAEQGGQTQYF. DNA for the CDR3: TGCGCCAGCAGCTTGGCCGAACAGGGGGGGCAGACCCAGTACTTC.